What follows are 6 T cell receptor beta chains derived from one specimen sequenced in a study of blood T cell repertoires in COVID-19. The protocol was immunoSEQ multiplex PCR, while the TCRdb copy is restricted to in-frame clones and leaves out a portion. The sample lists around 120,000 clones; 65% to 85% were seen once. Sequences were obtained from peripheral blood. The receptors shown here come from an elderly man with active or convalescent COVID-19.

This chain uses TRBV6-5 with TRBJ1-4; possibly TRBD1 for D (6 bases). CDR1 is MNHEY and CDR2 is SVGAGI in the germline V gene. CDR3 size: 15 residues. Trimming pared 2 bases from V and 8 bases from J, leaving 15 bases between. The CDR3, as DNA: TGTGCCAGCAGTTACGGGATGGCAGGGGCCGAAAAACTGTTTTTT. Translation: CASSYGMAGAEKLFF.

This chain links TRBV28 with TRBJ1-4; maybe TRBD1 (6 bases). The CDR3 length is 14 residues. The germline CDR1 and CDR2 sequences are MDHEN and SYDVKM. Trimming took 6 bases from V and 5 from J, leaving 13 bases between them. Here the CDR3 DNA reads TGTGCCAGCAGCGAACAGGGTAGGAATGAAAAACTGTTTTTT. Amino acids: CASSEQGRNEKLFF.

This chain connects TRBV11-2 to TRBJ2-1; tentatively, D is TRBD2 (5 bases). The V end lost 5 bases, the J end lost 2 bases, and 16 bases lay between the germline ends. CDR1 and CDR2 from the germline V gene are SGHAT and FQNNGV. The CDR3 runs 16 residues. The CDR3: CASSTIGNQAYNEQFF. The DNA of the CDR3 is TGTGCCAGCAGCACCATCGGGAATCAGGCCTACAATGAGCAGTTCTTC.

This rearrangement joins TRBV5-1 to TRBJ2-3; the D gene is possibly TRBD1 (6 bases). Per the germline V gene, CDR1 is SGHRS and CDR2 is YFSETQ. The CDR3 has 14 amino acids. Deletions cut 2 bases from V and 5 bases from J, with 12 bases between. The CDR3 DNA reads TGCGCCAGCAGCTTTTCCAGGGGCGAAGATACGCAGTATTTT. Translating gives CASSFSRGEDTQYF.

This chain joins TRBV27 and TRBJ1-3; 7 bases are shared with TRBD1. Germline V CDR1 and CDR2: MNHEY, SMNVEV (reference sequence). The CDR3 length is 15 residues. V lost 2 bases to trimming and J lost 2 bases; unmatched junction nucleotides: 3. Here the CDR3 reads CASSLRQGTGNTIYF. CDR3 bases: TGTGCCAGCAGTTTAAGACAGGGAACTGGAAACACCATATATTTT.

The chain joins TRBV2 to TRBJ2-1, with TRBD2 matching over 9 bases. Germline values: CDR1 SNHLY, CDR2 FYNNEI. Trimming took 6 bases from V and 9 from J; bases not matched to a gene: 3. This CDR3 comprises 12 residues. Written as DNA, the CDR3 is TGTGCCAGCAGGCTAGCGGGGTTTGAGCAGTTCTTC. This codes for CASRLAGFEQFF. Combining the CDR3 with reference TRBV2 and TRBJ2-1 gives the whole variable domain EPEVTQTPSHQVTQMGQEVILRCVPISNHLYFYWYRQILGQKVEFLVSFYNNEISEKSEIFDDQFSVERPDGSNFTLKIRSTKLEDSAMYFCASRLAGFEQFFGPGTRLTVL.